The 7 T cell receptor beta chains given below trace back to one sample, sequenced in a study of PD-L1 blockade in urothelial cancer. Using immunoSEQ multiplex PCR, the repertoire was profiled, and TCRdb retains in-frame clones only, with some absent. This sample has 50,000 or so clones, with about 86% found just once. Time point described: pretreatment peripheral blood. Sequenced material: PBMCs, taken around atezolizumab (anti-PD-L1) treatment. The receptors originated from a man between 60 and 75 years old with urothelial cancer.

The gene calls are TRBV18 and TRBJ1-2, with unresolved D. Germline lookup yields CDR1 KGHSH and CDR2 LQKENI. The CDR3 has 15 residues. Trimming removed 3 bases from V and 3 bases from J, with 14 bases in between. Here the CDR3 reads CASSPTEGGYYGYTF. The CDR3 DNA sequence: TGTGCCAGCTCACCGACGGAGGGTGGGTACTATGGCTACACCTTC.

The rearrangement joins TRBV19 to TRBJ1-2, with 8 nucleotides matching TRBD1. The CDR3 loop spans 15 amino acids. CDR1 is LNHDA, CDR2 SQIVND, per germline (reference sequence). J was trimmed by 3 bases and V by 0 bases; bases with no gene match: 3. Here the CDR3 DNA reads TGTGCCAGTAGTATAGAAGACAGGGGTCACTATGGCTACACCTTC. Protein product: CASSIEDRGHYGYTF.

V usage is TRBV7-3 and J usage is TRBJ1-6; TRBD1 matches 10 bases. CDR3 length: 16 residues. V was pared by 4 bases and J by 7 bases, with 7 bases of the junction left unmatched. Germline V lookup: CDR1 SGHTA, CDR2 FQGTGA. As DNA, the CDR3 is TGTGCCAGCAGCTCACGACAGGGGGCGGGCAATTCACCCCTCCACTTT. It is translated as CASSSRQGAGNSPLHF.

The chain links TRBV27 to TRBJ1-1; a possible D gene is TRBD1 (6 bases). Per the germline V gene, CDR1 is MNHEY and CDR2 is SMNVEV (reference sequence). Trimming removed 5 bases at V and 4 bases at J, with 17 bases between. The CDR3 has 15 residues. In DNA form, the CDR3 reads TGTGCCAGCAGTCCGGGGCGCAGGGGCACCACTGAAGCTTTCTTT. Its protein is CASSPGRRGTTEAFF.

This chain links TRBV7-8 with TRBJ2-1; D not certain. With 1 base removed from V and 1 base from J, the gap between germline ends came to 8 bases. This CDR3 region has 15 residues. Germline V CDR1 and CDR2: SGHVS, FQNEAQ. The CDR3 loop is CASSLEQYSYNEQFF. CDR3 nucleotide sequence: TGTGCCAGCAGCTTAGAACAGTATTCCTACAATGAGCAGTTCTTC.

This rearrangement joins TRBV19 to TRBJ1-5, with 7 bases lining up with TRBD1. The CDR3 contains 17 residues. V trimming: 8 bases; J trimming: 8 bases; junction bases outside the gene matches: 21. Germline-derived CDR1 and CDR2 are LNHDA and SQIVND (reference sequence). CDR3 bases: TGTGCCAGTCTTGGTAAAACTACAGGGGACAATATGAAGCCCCAGCATTTT. It specifies CASLGKTTGDNMKPQHF.

The chain has TRBV19 and TRBJ2-7, with TRBD1 matching 11 bases. Per germline, CDR1 LNHDA and CDR2 SQIVND (reference sequence). CDR3 length: 14 amino acids. J lost 6 bases, V lost 6 bases, and 7 bases had no gene match. The CDR3 here is CASSPAGTGGEQYF. CDR3 DNA: TGTGCCAGTAGCCCCGCCGGGACAGGGGGCGAGCAGTACTTC.